This TCR beta chain is drawn from a study of neoadjuvant anti-PD-1 for oral cavity cancer. Study summary: Non-progressing patients received a fourth nivolumab dose near day 43, then surgery on days 50-56.

Patients were newly diagnosed with stage II-IVA oral cavity squamous cell carcinoma without prior systemic or radiation treatment. Patients had HPV-negative, locally advanced oral cavity squamous cell carcinoma. No culture or expansion preceded analysis of these blood cells. This clone was counted a single time. Data came from immunoSEQ multiplex PCR; TCRdb stores just in-frame clones and leaves some out. This sample has approximately 74,000 clones, with approximately 80% found just once. The CDR3 has 16 amino acids. CDR1 is SGHVS, CDR2 FNYEAQ, per germline. Trimming stripped 1 base from V and 5 bases from J, with 14 bases between.

This clonotype originated in a person aged 35 to 85 with oral cavity squamous cell carcinoma. The V gene is TRBV7-6, the J gene TRBJ2-2, with D maybe TRBD2 (6 bases). The sequenced sample was PBMCs, obtained before nivolumab (anti-PD-1) treatment. CDR3 protein: CASSLVAGYGTGELFF. CDR3 nucleotides: TGTGCCAGCAGCTTAGTGGCGGGGTACGGGACCGGGGAGCTGTTTTTT.